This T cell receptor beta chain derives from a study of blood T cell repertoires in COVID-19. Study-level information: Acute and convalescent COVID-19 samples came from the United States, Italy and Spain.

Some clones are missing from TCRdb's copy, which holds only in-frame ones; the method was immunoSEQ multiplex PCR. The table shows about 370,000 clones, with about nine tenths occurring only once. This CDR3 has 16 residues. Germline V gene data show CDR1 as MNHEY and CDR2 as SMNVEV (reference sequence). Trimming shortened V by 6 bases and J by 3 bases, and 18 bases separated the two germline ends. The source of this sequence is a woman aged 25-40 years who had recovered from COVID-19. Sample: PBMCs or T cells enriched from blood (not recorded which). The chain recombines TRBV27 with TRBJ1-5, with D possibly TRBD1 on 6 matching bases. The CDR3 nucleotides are TGTGCCAGCAGCTCCACTAGGTGGGGGCTCAATCAGCCCCAGCATTTT. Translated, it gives CASSSTRWGLNQPQHF.